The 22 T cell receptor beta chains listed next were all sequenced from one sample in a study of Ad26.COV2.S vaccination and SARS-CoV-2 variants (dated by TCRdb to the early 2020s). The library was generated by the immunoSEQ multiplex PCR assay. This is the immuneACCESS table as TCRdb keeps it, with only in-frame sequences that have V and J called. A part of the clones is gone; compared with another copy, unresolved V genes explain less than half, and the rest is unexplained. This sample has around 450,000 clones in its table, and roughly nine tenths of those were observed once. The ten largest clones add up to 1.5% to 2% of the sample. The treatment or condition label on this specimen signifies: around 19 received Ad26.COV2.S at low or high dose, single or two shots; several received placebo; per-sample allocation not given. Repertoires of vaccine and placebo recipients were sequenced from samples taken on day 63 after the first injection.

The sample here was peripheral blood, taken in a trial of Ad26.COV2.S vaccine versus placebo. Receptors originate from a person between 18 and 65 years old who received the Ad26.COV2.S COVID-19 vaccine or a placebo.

CDR3 sequence: CASSLFTEAFF. CDR3 sequence (DNA): TGTGCCAGCAGCTTATTTACTGAAGCTTTCTTT. The chain combines TRBV7-9 with TRBJ1-1; no clear D. This CDR3 comprises 11 residues. The germline V gene has CDR1 SEHNR and CDR2 FQNEAQ (reference sequence). V gave up 2 bases and J gave up 5 bases, with 3 bases separating them.

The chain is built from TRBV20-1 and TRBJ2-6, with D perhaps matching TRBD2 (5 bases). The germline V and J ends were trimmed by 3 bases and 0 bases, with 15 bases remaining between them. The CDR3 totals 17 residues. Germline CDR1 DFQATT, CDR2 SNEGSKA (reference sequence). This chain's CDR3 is CSASYRRPSSGANVLTF. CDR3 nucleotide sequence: TGCAGTGCTAGTTACCGGAGGCCAAGCTCTGGGGCCAACGTCCTGACTTTC.

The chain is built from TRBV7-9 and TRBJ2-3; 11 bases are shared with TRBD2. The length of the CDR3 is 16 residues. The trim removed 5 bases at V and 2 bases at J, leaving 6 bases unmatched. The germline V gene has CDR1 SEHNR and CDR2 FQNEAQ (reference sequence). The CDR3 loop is CASSPGLAESTDTQYF. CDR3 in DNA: TGTGCCAGCAGCCCGGGACTAGCGGAGTCCACAGATACGCAGTATTTT.

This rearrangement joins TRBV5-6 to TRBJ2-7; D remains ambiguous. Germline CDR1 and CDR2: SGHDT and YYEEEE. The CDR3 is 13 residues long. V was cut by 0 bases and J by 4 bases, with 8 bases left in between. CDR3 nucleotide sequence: TGTGCCAGCAGCTTGGATGAACCTTACGAGCAGTACTTC. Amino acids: CASSLDEPYEQYF.

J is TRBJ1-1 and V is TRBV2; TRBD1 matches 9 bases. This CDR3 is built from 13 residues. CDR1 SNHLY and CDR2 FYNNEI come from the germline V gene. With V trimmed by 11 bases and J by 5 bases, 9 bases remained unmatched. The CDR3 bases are TGTGCCGCACCACAGGGGGCTGGTACTGAAGCTTTCTTT. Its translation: CAAPQGAGTEAFF.

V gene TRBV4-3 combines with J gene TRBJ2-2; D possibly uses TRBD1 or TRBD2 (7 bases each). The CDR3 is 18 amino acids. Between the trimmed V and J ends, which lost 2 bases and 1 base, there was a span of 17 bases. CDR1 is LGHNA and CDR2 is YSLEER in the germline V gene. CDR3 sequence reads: CASSQKGGAGVNTGELFF. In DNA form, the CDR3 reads TGCGCCAGCAGCCAAAAAGGGGGCGCGGGGGTGAACACCGGGGAGCTGTTTTTT.

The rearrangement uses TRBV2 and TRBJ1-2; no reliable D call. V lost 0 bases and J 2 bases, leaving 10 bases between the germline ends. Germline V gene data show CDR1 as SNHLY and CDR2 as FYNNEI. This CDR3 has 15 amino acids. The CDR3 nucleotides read TGTGCCAGCAGTGAAGCCAGGACCGGGAACTATGGCTACACCTTC. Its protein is CASSEARTGNYGYTF.

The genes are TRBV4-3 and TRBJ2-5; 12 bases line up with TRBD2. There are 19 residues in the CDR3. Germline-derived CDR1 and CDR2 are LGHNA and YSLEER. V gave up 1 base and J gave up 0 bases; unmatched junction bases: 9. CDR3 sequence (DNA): TGCGCCAGCAGCCAAGGTCCTAGCGGGGGGGGAAACTACCAAGAGACCCAGTACTTC. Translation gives CASSQGPSGGGNYQETQYF.

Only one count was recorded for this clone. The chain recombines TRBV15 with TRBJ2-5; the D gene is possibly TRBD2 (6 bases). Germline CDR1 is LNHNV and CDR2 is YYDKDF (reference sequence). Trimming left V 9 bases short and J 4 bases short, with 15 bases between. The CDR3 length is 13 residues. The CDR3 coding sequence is TGTGCCACAGACAACGGGAGAGGAGAGACCCAGTACTTC. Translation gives CATDNGRGETQYF.

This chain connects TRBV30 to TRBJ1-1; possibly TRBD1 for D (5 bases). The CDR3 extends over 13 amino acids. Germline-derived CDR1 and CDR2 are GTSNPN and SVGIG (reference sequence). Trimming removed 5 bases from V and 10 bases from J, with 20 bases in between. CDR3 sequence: CAWAPDPTGTAFF. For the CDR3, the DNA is TGTGCCTGGGCCCCTGATCCGACCGGGACAGCTTTCTTT.

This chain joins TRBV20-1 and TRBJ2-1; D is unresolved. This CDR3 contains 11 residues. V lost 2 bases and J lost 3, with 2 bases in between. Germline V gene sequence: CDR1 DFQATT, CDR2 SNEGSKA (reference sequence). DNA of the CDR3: TGCAGTGCTAGACACTACAATGAGCAGTTCTTC. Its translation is CSARHYNEQFF.

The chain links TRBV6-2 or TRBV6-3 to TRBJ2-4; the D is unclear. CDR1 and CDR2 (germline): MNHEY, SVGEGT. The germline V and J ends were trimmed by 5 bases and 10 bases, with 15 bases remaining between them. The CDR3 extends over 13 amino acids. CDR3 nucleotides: TGTGCCAGCAGTAAAGGAGACTTGGGAATTCAGTACTTC. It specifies CASSKGDLGIQYF.

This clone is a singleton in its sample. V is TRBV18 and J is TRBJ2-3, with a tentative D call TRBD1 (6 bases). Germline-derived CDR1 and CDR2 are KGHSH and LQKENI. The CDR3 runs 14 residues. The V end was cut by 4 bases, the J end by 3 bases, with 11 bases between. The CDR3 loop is CASSLIQGTDTQYF. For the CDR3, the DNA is TGTGCCAGCTCACTGATACAGGGAACAGATACGCAGTATTTT.

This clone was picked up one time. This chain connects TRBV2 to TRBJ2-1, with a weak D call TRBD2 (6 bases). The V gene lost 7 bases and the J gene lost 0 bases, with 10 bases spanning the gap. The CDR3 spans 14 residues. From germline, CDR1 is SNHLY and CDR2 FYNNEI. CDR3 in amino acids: CASKPGLSYNEQFF. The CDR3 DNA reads TGTGCCAGCAAACCGGGACTCTCCTACAATGAGCAGTTCTTC.

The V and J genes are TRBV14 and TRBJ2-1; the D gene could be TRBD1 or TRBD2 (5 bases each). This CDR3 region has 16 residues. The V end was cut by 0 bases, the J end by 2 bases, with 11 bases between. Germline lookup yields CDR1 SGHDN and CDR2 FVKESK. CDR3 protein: CASSQEGELAYNEQFF. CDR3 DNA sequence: TGTGCCAGCAGCCAAGAGGGGGAGCTGGCCTACAATGAGCAGTTCTTC.

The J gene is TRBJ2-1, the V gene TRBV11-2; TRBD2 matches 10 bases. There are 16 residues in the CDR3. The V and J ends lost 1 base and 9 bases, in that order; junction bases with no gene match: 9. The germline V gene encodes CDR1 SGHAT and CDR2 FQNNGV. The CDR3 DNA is TGTGCCAGCAGCTTAGGTCCAGCGGGGGGGCCTAGTGAGCAGTTCTTC. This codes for CASSLGPAGGPSEQFF.

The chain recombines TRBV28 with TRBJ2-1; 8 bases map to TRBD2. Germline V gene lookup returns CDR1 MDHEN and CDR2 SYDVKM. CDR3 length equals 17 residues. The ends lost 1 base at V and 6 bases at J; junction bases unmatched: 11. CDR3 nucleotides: TGTGCCAGCAGTTTATATTCGGGGGGGACTAGGGGCAATGAGCAGTTCTTC. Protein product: CASSLYSGGTRGNEQFF. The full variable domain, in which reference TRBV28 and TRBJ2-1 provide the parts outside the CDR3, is DVKVTQSSRYLVKRTGEKVFLECVQDMDHENMFWYRQDPGLGLRLIYFSYDVKMKEKGDIPEGYSVSREKKERFSLILESASTNQTSMYLCASSLYSGGTRGNEQFFGPGTRLTVL.

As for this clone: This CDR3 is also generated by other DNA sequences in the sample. The CDR3 DNA sequence: TGTGCCAGCAGTTCCAGAGGGGATACGCAGTATTTT. This encodes CASSSRGDTQYF. The chain joins TRBV27 to TRBJ2-3, with D tentatively TRBD2 (5 bases). In germline, CDR1 is MNHEY, CDR2 SMNVEV (reference sequence). The V gene lost 4 bases and the J gene lost 6 bases, with 8 bases spanning the gap. The CDR3 is 12 residues long.

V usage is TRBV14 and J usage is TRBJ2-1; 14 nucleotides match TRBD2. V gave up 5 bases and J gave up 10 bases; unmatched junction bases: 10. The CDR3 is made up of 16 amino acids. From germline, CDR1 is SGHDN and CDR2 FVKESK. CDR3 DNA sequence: TGTGCCAGCAGCGACTTGGGACTAGCGGGAGCGGGCGAGCAGTTCTTC. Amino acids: CASSDLGLAGAGEQFF.

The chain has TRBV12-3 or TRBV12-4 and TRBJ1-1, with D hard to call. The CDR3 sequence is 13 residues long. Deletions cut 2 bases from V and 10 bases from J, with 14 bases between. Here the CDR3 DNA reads TGTGCCAGCAGTTTATTAGCGGACCTTGCAGCTTTCTTT. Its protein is CASSLLADLAAFF.

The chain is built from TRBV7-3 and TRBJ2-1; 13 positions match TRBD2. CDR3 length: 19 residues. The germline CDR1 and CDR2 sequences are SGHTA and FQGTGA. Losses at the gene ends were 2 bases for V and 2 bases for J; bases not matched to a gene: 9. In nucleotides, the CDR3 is TGTGCCAGCAGCTTACTCGGGACTAGCGGGACCCTGCCCTACAATGAGCAGTTCTTC. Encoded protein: CASSLLGTSGTLPYNEQFF. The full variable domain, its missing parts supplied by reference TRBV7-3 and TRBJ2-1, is GAGVSQTPSNKVTEKGKYVELRCDPISGHTALYWYRQSLGQGPEFLIYFQGTGAADDSGLPNDRFFAVRPEGSVSTLKIQRTERGDSAVYLCASSLLGTSGTLPYNEQFFGPGTRLTVL.

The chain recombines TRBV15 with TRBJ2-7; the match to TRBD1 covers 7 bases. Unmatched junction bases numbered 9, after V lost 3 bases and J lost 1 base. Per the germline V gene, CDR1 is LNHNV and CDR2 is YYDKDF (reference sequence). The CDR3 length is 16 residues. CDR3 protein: CATSRGDSLPSYEQYF. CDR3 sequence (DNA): TGTGCCACCAGCAGGGGGGACAGCCTACCTTCCTACGAGCAGTACTTC.